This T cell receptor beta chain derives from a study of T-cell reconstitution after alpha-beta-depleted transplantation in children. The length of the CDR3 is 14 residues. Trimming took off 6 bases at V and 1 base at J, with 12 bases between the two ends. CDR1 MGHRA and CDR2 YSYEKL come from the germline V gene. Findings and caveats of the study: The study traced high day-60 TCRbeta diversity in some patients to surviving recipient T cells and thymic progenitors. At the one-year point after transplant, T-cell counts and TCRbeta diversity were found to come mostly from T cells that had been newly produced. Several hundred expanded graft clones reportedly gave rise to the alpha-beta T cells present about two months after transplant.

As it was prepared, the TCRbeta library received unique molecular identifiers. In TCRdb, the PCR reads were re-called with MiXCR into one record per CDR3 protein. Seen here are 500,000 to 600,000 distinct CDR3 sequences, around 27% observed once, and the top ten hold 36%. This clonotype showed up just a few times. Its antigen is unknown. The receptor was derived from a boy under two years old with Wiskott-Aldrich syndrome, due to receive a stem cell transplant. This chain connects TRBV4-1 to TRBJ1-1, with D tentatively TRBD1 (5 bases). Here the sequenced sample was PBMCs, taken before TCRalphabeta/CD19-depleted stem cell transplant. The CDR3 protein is CASSRSTENTEAFF. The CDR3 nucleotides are TGCGCCAGCAGTCGCTCGACAGAGAACACTGAAGCTTTCTTT.